These 20 T cell receptor beta chains were sequenced from one sample in a study of blood T cell repertoires in COVID-19. Sequencing was performed with immunoSEQ multiplex PCR; in TCRdb, only in-frame clones are kept and a portion is missing. The table records about 110,000 clones, approximately 80% of them present only once. The sequencing sample was made of peripheral blood. These receptors all come from an older woman with acute or convalescent COVID-19.

The rearrangement joins TRBV6-1 to TRBJ1-2; D may be TRBD1 (6 bases). The length of the CDR3 is 14 residues. V was cut by 1 base and J by 6 bases, with 12 bases left in between. The V gene's germline CDR1 is MNHNS and CDR2 SASEGT. In DNA form, the CDR3 reads TGTGCCAGCAGTGAAGGCAGGGGCGGGCATGGCTACACCTTC. It is translated as CASSEGRGGHGYTF.

The chain links TRBV10-3 to TRBJ1-5; 7 bases agree with TRBD1. Looked up from germline, CDR1 is ENHRY and CDR2 is SYGVKD. The CDR3 has 13 residues. Trimming took 5 bases from V and 10 from J; bases not matched to a gene: 8. The CDR3 DNA reads TGTGCCATCAGTATGGGACAGAGGCTCCCCCAGCATTTT. The encoded protein is CAISMGQRLPQHF.

The gene calls are TRBV6-6 and TRBJ1-2, with 7 positions matching TRBD1. In germline, CDR1 is MNHNY, CDR2 SVGAGI (reference sequence). CDR3 length equals 14 residues. The V and J ends lost 6 bases and 8 bases, in that order; junction bases with no gene match: 12. As DNA, the CDR3 is TGTGCCAGCAGCCACGCGACAGGGCGTCGCGGCTACACCTTC. This translates into CASSHATGRRGYTF.

V is TRBV27 and J is TRBJ2-2; 7 bases are shared with TRBD2. Looked up from germline, CDR1 is MNHEY and CDR2 is SMNVEV (reference sequence). V shed 5 bases and J 0 bases; nucleotides not matched to a gene: 3. The CDR3 totals 15 residues. The CDR3 loop reads CASSRLASNTGELFF. CDR3 bases: TGTGCCAGCAGTAGACTAGCCTCGAACACCGGGGAGCTGTTTTTT.

The V and J genes are TRBV5-1 and TRBJ2-7; no clear D gene. V was clipped by 4 bases and J by 3 bases, with 14 bases between them. Germline assignment: CDR1 SGHRS and CDR2 YFSETQ. This CDR3 is 14 amino acids long. The CDR3 sequence is CASSITPNGYEQYF. In nucleotides, the CDR3 is TGCGCCAGCAGCATCACCCCCAACGGCTACGAGCAGTACTTC.

The rearrangement uses TRBV14 and TRBJ1-2, with TRBD1 matching over 10 bases. The CDR3 consists of 14 residues. With 6 bases clipped from V and 7 bases from J, the junction kept 8 bases outside the gene matches. Germline assignment: CDR1 SGHDN and CDR2 FVKESK. DNA for the CDR3: TGTGCCAGCAGTCCGACAGGGGGCTCAGGTGGCTACACCTTC. As protein: CASSPTGGSGGYTF.

The CDR3 here is CATRWGADTQYF. As DNA, the CDR3 is TGTGCCACCCGATGGGGAGCAGATACGCAGTATTTT. This chain uses TRBV6-5 with TRBJ2-3, with a tentative D call TRBD2 (5 bases). The CDR3 is made up of 12 amino acids. Germline CDR1 and CDR2: MNHEY and SVGAGI. Trimming pared 10 bases from V and 4 bases from J, leaving 12 bases between.

V gene TRBV18 combines with J gene TRBJ1-1, with a tentative D call TRBD1 (6 bases). Between the trimmed V and J ends, which lost 5 bases and 5 bases, there was a span of 12 bases. This CDR3 has 13 amino acids. Germline assignment: CDR1 KGHSH and CDR2 LQKENI. This CDR3 reads CASSSGQRTEAFF. The CDR3 coding sequence is TGTGCCAGCTCATCCGGACAGAGGACTGAAGCTTTCTTT. Combining the CDR3 with reference TRBV18 and TRBJ1-1 gives the whole variable domain NAGVMQNPRHLVRRRGQEARLRCSPMKGHSHVYWYRQLPEEGLKFMVYLQKENIIDESGMPKERFSAEFPKEGPSILRIQQVVRGDSAAYFCASSSGQRTEAFFGQGTRLTVV.

The rearrangement uses TRBV27 and TRBJ2-7; D may be TRBD1 (5 bases). CDR3 size: 13 residues. V gave up 6 bases and J gave up 0 bases, with 9 bases separating them. Germline V gene sequence: CDR1 MNHEY, CDR2 SMNVEV (reference sequence). Here the CDR3 DNA reads TGTGCCAGCAGCGGACATGTCTCCTACGAGCAGTACTTC. Protein: CASSGHVSYEQYF.

V and J are TRBV18 and TRBJ2-7; 7 bases line up with TRBD2. J was trimmed by 1 base and V by 3 bases; bases with no gene match: 0. The CDR3 has 13 amino acids. Germline loops: CDR1 KGHSH, CDR2 LQKENI. The CDR3 loop is CASSPGLSYEQYF. In DNA, the CDR3 is TGTGCCAGCTCACCGGGACTATCCTACGAGCAGTACTTC.

This clone was seen only a few times. The chain has TRBV6-5 and TRBJ1-3; possible D gene TRBD1, 6 bases. The CDR3 sequence is 14 residues long. From germline, CDR1 is MNHEY and CDR2 SVGAGI. Trimming took 4 bases from V and 4 from J, leaving 11 bases between them. CDR3 in amino acids: CASSSTDRGNTIYF. The CDR3 DNA sequence: TGTGCCAGCAGTTCTACGGACAGAGGAAACACCATATATTTT.

The rearrangement joins TRBV6-5 to TRBJ1-2; 7 bases are a match to TRBD1. Losses at the gene ends were 4 bases for V and 7 bases for J; bases not matched to a gene: 9. The CDR3 runs to 14 residues. From germline, CDR1 is MNHEY and CDR2 SVGAGI. CDR3 sequence reads: CASSSRQGRGGYTF. The DNA for the CDR3 is TGTGCCAGCAGTTCAAGACAGGGCAGGGGTGGCTACACCTTC.

This chain connects TRBV14 to TRBJ1-1, with a tentative D call TRBD1 (5 bases). V lost 1 base to trimming and J lost 10 bases, with 16 bases between them. Germline V gene lookup returns CDR1 SGHDN and CDR2 FVKESK. This CDR3 comprises 14 residues. The DNA for the CDR3 is TGTGCCAGCAGCCAAGCTGCTACAGGAATCGTAGCTTTCTTT. This encodes CASSQAATGIVAFF.

This clone was counted a few times. CDR3 sequence: CASSSGVDIQYF. CDR3 DNA sequence: TGTGCCAGCAGTTCAGGGGTGGACATTCAGTACTTC. V gene TRBV28 combines with J gene TRBJ2-4; D is possibly TRBD1 (6 bases). V was trimmed by 4 bases and J by 8 bases, leaving 9 bases between them. In germline, CDR1 is MDHEN, CDR2 SYDVKM. There are 12 residues in the CDR3. The full variable domain, in which reference TRBV28 and TRBJ2-4 provide the parts outside the CDR3, is DVKVTQSSRYLVKRTGEKVFLECVQDMDHENMFWYRQDPGLGLRLIYFSYDVKMKEKGDIPEGYSVSREKKERFSLILESASTNQTSMYLCASSSGVDIQYFGAGTRLSVL.

The J gene is TRBJ2-6, the V gene TRBV19, with TRBD1 identical over 8 bases. With V trimmed by 8 bases and J by 2 bases, 2 bases remained unmatched. The CDR3 length is 14 residues. CDR1 and CDR2 from the germline V gene are LNHDA and SQIVND (reference sequence). This CDR3 reads CASGGQAGANVLTF. The DNA of the CDR3 is TGTGCCAGTGGGGGACAGGCTGGGGCCAACGTCCTGACTTTC.

This chain joins TRBV5-1 and TRBJ2-1; 7 nucleotides agree with TRBD2. In germline, CDR1 is SGHRS, CDR2 YFSETQ. After removal of 2 bases from V and 8 bases from J, the junction contained 10 bases not matched to a gene. This CDR3 contains 15 residues. The CDR3 protein is CASSFLASGSHEQFF. In DNA form, the CDR3 reads TGCGCCAGCAGCTTTCTGGCTAGCGGAAGTCATGAGCAGTTCTTC.

This chain links TRBV5-1 with TRBJ1-1; weak D call: TRBD1 (6 bases). Germline V gene lookup returns CDR1 SGHRS and CDR2 YFSETQ. The germline V and J ends were trimmed by 4 bases and 10 bases, with 17 bases remaining between them. There are 13 residues in the CDR3. The CDR3, as DNA: TGCGCCAGCAGCCAAGGCCGGGACATCCGAGCTTTCTTT. This encodes CASSQGRDIRAFF.

J is TRBJ1-1 and V is TRBV9, with a possible D match to TRBD1 (6 bases). The germline V and J ends were trimmed by 3 bases and 4 bases, with 19 bases remaining between them. Germline V gene sequence: CDR1 SGDLS, CDR2 YYNGEE. The CDR3 totals 16 residues. This CDR3 reads CASSASTGMQGTEAFF. In DNA, the CDR3 is TGTGCCAGCAGCGCTTCGACAGGAATGCAGGGCACTGAAGCTTTCTTT.

The chain joins TRBV4-1 to TRBJ2-5, with D perhaps TRBD1 (6 bases). The germline V gene encodes CDR1 MGHRA and CDR2 YSYEKL. The CDR3 consists of 15 residues. V was trimmed by 5 bases and J by 7 bases, leaving 20 bases between them. The CDR3 here is CASSSLLGTGSTQYF. The CDR3 bases are TGCGCCAGCAGCTCTTTATTAGGTACAGGGTCGACCCAGTACTTC.

The chain uses TRBV5-1 and TRBJ1-1; D not certain. The CDR3 consists of 17 residues. The ends were cut back, 4 bases at V and 0 bases at J, with 19 bases in the middle. Germline CDR1 is SGHRS and CDR2 is YFSETQ. The CDR3 sequence: CASSNRREPPMNTEAFF. The CDR3 DNA reads TGCGCCAGCAGCAATCGGAGGGAACCCCCTATGAACACTGAAGCTTTCTTT.